These 7 T cell receptor beta chains were sequenced from one sample in a study of T-cell reconstitution after alpha-beta-depleted transplantation in children. Construction of the TCRbeta library involved unique molecular identifiers. TCRdb redid the calling of the PCR reads with MiXCR, one entry per CDR3 protein. The sample has 450,000 to 550,000 distinct CDR3 sequences, roughly 11% seen once. Sequencing used PBMCs, mostly from graft donor cells, obtained 180 days after TCRalphabeta/CD19-depleted stem cell transplant. All receptors derive from a female patient aged 2-10 years who had a stem cell transplant for aplastic anemia, so the T cells may come from the graft donor.

This sequence joins TRBV9 and TRBJ1-1, with 10 bases matching TRBD1. J gave up 5 bases and V 3 bases, and 7 bases lay outside the gene matches. CDR3 length equals 15 residues. Germline CDR1 SGDLS, CDR2 YYNGEE. CDR3 DNA sequence: TGTGCCAGCAGCGGGGACAGGGGTATAGGAACTGAAGCTTTCTTT. Protein: CASSGDRGIGTEAFF.

This clonotype was observed at least ten times. V gene TRBV21-1 combines with J gene TRBJ1-1; TRBD1, the table's D call, lacks a check against the DNA. TRBV21-1 is a pseudogene segment. The length of the CDR3 is 17 residues. The CDR3 is CASRPCGGMGTDTEAFF. CDR3 nucleotide sequence: TGTGCCAGCAGACCCTGTGGGGGGATGGGGACGGACACTGAAGCTTTCTTT.

CDR3 sequence: CASSLRDFGELFF. The CDR3 DNA reads TGTGCCAGCAGTTTGAGGGATTTCGGGGAGCTGTTTTTT. The chain carries TRBV28 and TRBJ2-2; a possible D gene is TRBD2 (5 bases). This CDR3 region has 13 residues. CDR1 is MDHEN, CDR2 SYDVKM, per germline. Trimming cost V 3 bases and J 7 bases, with 9 bases left between them.

The V gene is TRBV29-1, the J gene TRBJ1-2; no definite D call. Deletions cut 8 bases from V and 2 bases from J, with 12 bases between. The CDR3 is 12 amino acids. Germline V lookup: CDR1 SQVTM, CDR2 ANQGSEA. This CDR3 is CSSEGRNYGYTF. DNA for the CDR3: TGCAGCTCAGAAGGGCGGAACTATGGCTACACCTTC.

V usage is TRBV19 and J usage is TRBJ1-5, with D tentatively TRBD1 (5 bases). The V end lost 1 base, the J end lost 3 bases, and 10 bases lay between the germline ends. Germline-derived CDR1 and CDR2 are LNHDA and SQIVND (reference sequence). This CDR3 has 15 amino acids. The CDR3 protein is CASSIADSPNQPQHF. CDR3 sequence (DNA): TGTGCCAGTAGTATAGCAGACAGCCCCAATCAGCCCCAGCATTTT.

V and J are TRBV28 and TRBJ1-6; weak D call: TRBD1 (5 bases). Trimming cost V 2 bases and J 10 bases, with 6 bases left between them. There are 12 residues in the CDR3. From germline, CDR1 is MDHEN and CDR2 SYDVKM. CDR3 loop: CASSLRGSPLHF. DNA of the CDR3: TGTGCCAGCAGTTTAAGGGGCTCACCCCTCCACTTT.

This clonotype was observed a few times. The rearrangement uses TRBV10-3 and TRBJ2-7; D unclear. V was pared by 6 bases and J by 3 bases, with 9 bases between. The CDR3 length is 12 residues. The germline V gene encodes CDR1 ENHRY and CDR2 SYGVKD. The CDR3 DNA sequence: TGTGCCATCAGCCCCCGCGGCTACGAGCAGTACGTC. Translation: CAISPRGYEQYV.